Listed below are T cell receptor beta chains from one sample, sequenced in a study of T cell responses to AZD1222 COVID-19 vaccine. The repertoire was sequenced with immunoSEQ multiplex PCR; TCRdb's copy has only in-frame clones and lacks some. This sample carries about 150,000 clones, 85% to 95% of them seen once, and the ten largest clones take 9.1%. The input for sequencing was peripheral blood, taken on day 0 of AZD1222 vaccination. Receptors were obtained from an adult in good health. The CDR3 runs from the conserved cysteine through the conserved F or W. Fields, in order: D gene, J gene, V gene, clone size, CDR3 DNA, CDR3 protein. A D gene is named only where the DNA matches it firmly. A row's size may be missing; if present it is once, few, many or a size class.

. | TRBJ2-7 | TRBV12-3/TRBV12-4 | . | TGTGCCAGCAGTTTCGCCCCCTACGAGCAGTACTTC | CASSFAPYEQYF
. | TRBJ1-6 | TRBV10-2 | . | TGCGCCAGCAGAAGGGCGGAATCCTATAATTCACCCCTCCACTTT | CASRRAESYNSPLHF
TRBD1 | TRBJ2-2 | TRBV5-1 | . | TGCGCCAGCAGCTTGGAGGGTCCGGGACAGGGTGTCACCGGGGAGCTGTTTTTT | CASSLEGPGQGVTGELFF
TRBD1 | TRBJ2-3 | TRBV19 | . | TGTGCCAGTAGTATACACCCGGGGACAGGGGGCGAGGCTACGCAGTATTTT | CASSIHPGTGGEATQYF
. | TRBJ1-6 | TRBV6-5 | . | TGTGCCAGCAGTTCCAGGTTAGGGAATTCACCCCTCCACTTT | CASSSRLGNSPLHF
. | TRBJ1-2 | TRBV6-1 | . | TGTGCCAGCAGTGAAGAAGGGGCAGGGGCGAGGGCTTATGGCTACACCTTC | CASSEEGAGARAYGYTF
. | TRBJ2-6 | TRBV28 | . | TGTGCCAGCAGCAATACAGGGTCTGGGGCCAACGTCCTGACTTTC | CASSNTGSGANVLTF
. | TRBJ2-1 | TRBV9 | . | TGTGCCAGCAGTAAAGACTTGGGTGAGCAGTTCTTC | CASSKDLGEQFF
. | TRBJ1-2 | TRBV12-3/TRBV12-4 | . | TGTGCCAGCTCCTTGGGGGGCGCCGGCGGCTACACCTTC | CASSLGGAGGYTF
. | TRBJ1-2 | TRBV5-6 | . | TGTGCCAGCAGCTTGGTGCCAGAAGACAACTATGGCTACACCTTC | CASSLVPEDNYGYTF
. | TRBJ1-5 | TRBV3-1/TRBV3-2 | . | TGTGCCAGCAGCCAAGGAAGGGGCCGGGGGATAGGGAATCAGCCCCAGCATTTT | CASSQGRGRGIGNQPQHF
. | TRBJ1-5 | TRBV6-6 | . | TGTGCCAGCATCGATCAGGCTAGCAATCAGCCCCAGCATTTT | CASIDQASNQPQHF
. | TRBJ2-1 | TRBV11-2 | . | TGTGCCAGCAGCTTAGGGATGGTCCCCCGCGATGAGCAGTTCTTC | CASSLGMVPRDEQFF
. | TRBJ2-2 | TRBV30 | many | TGTGCCTGGAGTGTAGGGGGATCTGTACCCGGGGAGCTGTTTTTT | CAWSVGGSVPGELFF
. | TRBJ2-1 | TRBV9 | . | TGTGCCAGCAGCGTAGGTGGGTTGTTAAACAATGAGCAGTTCTTC | CASSVGGLLNNEQFF
. | TRBJ2-2 | TRBV19 | . | TGTGCCAGCGGGACCGCGAGGGCCGGGGAGCTGTTTTTT | CASGTARAGELFF
. | TRBJ1-1 | TRBV13 | . | TGTGCCAGCAGCTTAGGGGAGAAGAACACTGAAGCTTTCTTT | CASSLGEKNTEAFF
. | TRBJ2-1 | TRBV4-1 | . | TGCGCCAGCAGCCAAGGCTCAGGGCCCAATGAGCAGTTCTTC | CASSQGSGPNEQFF
. | TRBJ2-1 | TRBV6-2/TRBV6-3 | . | TGTGCCAGCAGTTACGACACTAGCCGCTCTTACAATGAGCAGTTCTTC | CASSYDTSRSYNEQFF
TRBD2 | TRBJ2-7 | TRBV19 | . | TGTGCCAGTAGTCGAGTTTGGGAGGGTTCCTACGAGCAGTACTTC | CASSRVWEGSYEQYF
. | TRBJ2-1 | TRBV27 | . | TGTGCCAGCAGTCCCGGGGGCCTCTCCTACAATGAGCAGTTCTTC | CASSPGGLSYNEQFF
TRBD1 | TRBJ2-7 | TRBV6-1 | . | TGTGCCAGCAGTGAACCGACAGGGCCGACCTACGAGCAGTACTTC | CASSEPTGPTYEQYF
. | TRBJ2-7 | TRBV27 | medium-sized | TGTGCCAGCCGACAGGACCCGAAAGACTACGAGCAGTACTTC | CASRQDPKDYEQYF
. | TRBJ2-7 | TRBV27 | . | TGTGCCAGCAGTTTTGGAGGGGGGACCTACGAGCAGTACTTC | CASSFGGGTYEQYF
. | TRBJ1-2 | TRBV30 | . | TGTGCCGGCGACAGAAACTATGGCTACACCTTC | CAGDRNYGYTF
TRBD1 | TRBJ2-3 | TRBV7-3 | . | TGTGCCAGCAGCTCCAGGGGGACGCAGTATTTT | CASSSRGTQYF
. | TRBJ2-3 | TRBV13 | . | TGTGCCAGCAGCACAACCGGGACATCGGGCACAGATACGCAGTATTTT | CASSTTGTSGTDTQYF
TRBD2 | TRBJ2-2 | TRBV19 | . | TGTGCCAGTAGTATCGGCCGCGGGGGGGACGGGGAGCTGTTTTTT | CASSIGRGGDGELFF
TRBD1 | TRBJ2-1 | TRBV4-1 | . | TGCGCCAGCAGCCAAGGACAGGGGGCGGACAATGAGCAGTTCTTC | CASSQGQGADNEQFF
. | TRBJ1-1 | TRBV7-9 | . | TGTGCCAGCAGCTTAACGTCGGACTTGAACACTGAAGCTTTCTTT | CASSLTSDLNTEAFF
. | TRBJ2-3 | TRBV12-5 | . | TGTGCTAGTGGTTCTCGACGCCCCGAGAAAGATACGCAGTATTTT | CASGSRRPEKDTQYF
. | TRBJ2-5 | TRBV5-1 | . | TGCGCCAGCACCCAAGAGACCCAGTACTTC | CASTQETQYF
TRBD1 | TRBJ1-1 | TRBV7-8 | . | TGTGCCAGCAGTCCCAGGACAGGGAGGATTAGTGAGGTAACTGAAGCTTTCTTT | CASSPRTGRISEVTEAFF
TRBD2 | TRBJ2-7 | TRBV18 | few | TGTGCCAGCTCACCAAGACTAGCGGGCCTCTACGAGCAGTACTTC | CASSPRLAGLYEQYF
TRBD1 | TRBJ1-4 | TRBV28 | few | TGTGCCAGCAGTCCTCCGGACAGGGCCCGCGAAAAACTGTTTTTT | CASSPPDRAREKLFF
TRBD1 | TRBJ1-2 | TRBV11-2 | . | TGTGCCAGCAGCCGGGGACAGGGACACACCTTC | CASSRGQGHTF
. | TRBJ1-5 | TRBV9 | . | TGTGCCAGCAGCTCGGGCGGTAGGTTCAATCAGCCCCAGCATTTT | CASSSGGRFNQPQHF
. | TRBJ2-1 | TRBV24-1 | . | TGTGCCACCAGTGATTTTCCCGGAAAGAGTGAGCAGTTCTTC | CATSDFPGKSEQFF
. | TRBJ1-3 | TRBV2 | . | TGTGCCAGCAGTGTAGACAGCTCTGGAAACACCATATATTTT | CASSVDSSGNTIYF
. | TRBJ2-5 | TRBV4-1 | once | TGCGCCAGCAGCCAAGGGAGGCCCGTTGAACCTCAAGAGACCCAGTACTTC | CASSQGRPVEPQETQYF
. | TRBJ1-2 | TRBV29-1 | . | TGCACGGGGGGGGACGGACCCCCCTCGTATTCTGGCTACACCTTC | CTGGDGPPSYSGYTF
TRBD2 | TRBJ2-1 | TRBV27 | . | TGTGCCAGCAGTTTAATCACCCCGGGACTAGTAAGGAACAATGAGCAGTTCTTC | CASSLITPGLVRNNEQFF
TRBD2 | TRBJ2-7 | TRBV5-5 | . | TGTGCCAGCAGCCCCTCACTAGCGACCACCTACGAGCAGTACTTC | CASSPSLATTYEQYF
. | TRBJ2-1 | TRBV7-8 | . | TGTGCCAGCAGCTTAGGTGGGGGGCTCTACAATGAGCAGTTCTTC | CASSLGGGLYNEQFF
. | TRBJ1-2 | TRBV30 | . | TGTGCCTGGACAGGGGATGGCTACACCTTC | CAWTGDGYTF
. | TRBJ1-5 | TRBV4-1 | few | TGCGCCAGCAGCCAGGATTCTGTTCGGAGCAATCAGCCCCAGCATTTT | CASSQDSVRSNQPQHF
. | TRBJ1-2 | TRBV7-9 | . | TGTGCCAGCAGTCTTAACTATGGCTACACCTTC | CASSLNYGYTF
. | TRBJ2-2 | TRBV6-4 | . | TGTGCCAGCAGTGCCGCGACGGGGGCCGGGGAGCTGTTTTTT | CASSAATGAGELFF
. | TRBJ1-4 | TRBV30 | . | TGTGCCTGGAGCCTCGGAGGGGAGGAAAAACTGTTTTTT | CAWSLGGEEKLFF
TRBD1 | TRBJ1-1 | TRBV2 | . | TGTGCCAGCTATAAAGGGAAGCAGGGGGCGTCAAGAAGCACTGAAGCTTTCTTT | CASYKGKQGASRSTEAFF
. | TRBJ2-7 | TRBV11-1 | . | TGTGCCAGCAGCTCTCTGGGCAGGACCGGATCCTACGAGCAGTACTTC | CASSSLGRTGSYEQYF
TRBD2 | TRBJ2-3 | TRBV7-8 | once | TGTGCCAGCAGCGACCAAGACCAACTAGCGGGGGCCACAGATACGCAGTATTTT | CASSDQDQLAGATDTQYF
. | TRBJ1-1 | TRBV5-1 | . | TGCGCCAGCAGCTTGCGGGAGAACACTGAAGCTTTCTTT | CASSLRENTEAFF
. | TRBJ1-1 | TRBV2 | once | TGTGCCAGCAGTGACTTTGGGTTGAAAGCTTTCTTT | CASSDFGLKAFF
. | TRBJ2-5 | TRBV11-3 | . | TGTGCCAGCAGCTTAGGGGCCGGACTCCAACAAGAGACCCAGTACTTC | CASSLGAGLQQETQYF
. | TRBJ1-1 | TRBV27 | . | TGTGCCAGCAGTTTATCTCGTCATGTTGGGCTCAACACTGAAGCTTTCTTT | CASSLSRHVGLNTEAFF